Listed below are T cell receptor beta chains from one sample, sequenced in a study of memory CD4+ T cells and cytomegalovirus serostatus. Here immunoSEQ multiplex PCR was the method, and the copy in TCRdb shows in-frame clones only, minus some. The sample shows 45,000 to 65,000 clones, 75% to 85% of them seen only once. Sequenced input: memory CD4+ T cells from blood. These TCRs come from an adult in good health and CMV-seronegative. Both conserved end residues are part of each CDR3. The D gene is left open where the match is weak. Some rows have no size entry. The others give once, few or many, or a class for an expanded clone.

CDR3 DNA: TGTGCCACCAGCAGACCGGATTCTGGGACAGGATCGGCACAGTACTTC; CDR3 protein: CATSRPDSGTGSAQYF; clone size: -; V gene: TRBV15; J gene: TRBJ2-7; D gene: TRBD1
CDR3 DNA: TGCGCCAGCAGCCCGGATCAGGCGCGCTCTGGAAACACCATATATTTT; CDR3 protein: CASSPDQARSGNTIYF; clone size: -; V gene: TRBV5-1; J gene: TRBJ1-3; D gene: -
CDR3 DNA: TGTGCCAGTAGGTCCTCGGGGCGAGGGGGTTACGAGCAGTACTTC; CDR3 protein: CASRSSGRGGYEQYF; clone size: once; V gene: TRBV19; J gene: TRBJ2-7; D gene: -
CDR3 DNA: TGTGCCAGCAGCTTGGGGTGGGGGCCGGCAGCCTACGAGCAGTACTTC; CDR3 protein: CASSLGWGPAAYEQYF; clone size: -; V gene: TRBV5-5; J gene: TRBJ2-7; D gene: -
CDR3 DNA: TGTGCCAGCAGAAGACTAGCGGGGAACACCGGGGAGCTGTTTTTT; CDR3 protein: CASRRLAGNTGELFF; clone size: -; V gene: TRBV6-5; J gene: TRBJ2-2; D gene: TRBD2
CDR3 DNA: TGTGCCAGCAGAGTACGCTCAGGGGGTGGCTACACCTTC; CDR3 protein: CASRVRSGGGYTF; clone size: once; V gene: TRBV6-5; J gene: TRBJ1-2; D gene: TRBD1
CDR3 DNA: TGTGCCAGCCTAGGTCCGGGGATTAATGAGCAGTTCTTC; CDR3 protein: CASLGPGINEQFF; clone size: -; V gene: TRBV28; J gene: TRBJ2-1; D gene: -
CDR3 DNA: TGCGCCAGCAGCCCCACCAGGGGGATTAACACTGAAGCTTTCTTT; CDR3 protein: CASSPTRGINTEAFF; clone size: -; V gene: TRBV4-3; J gene: TRBJ1-1; D gene: TRBD1
CDR3 DNA: TGTGCCAGTACCGTAGACAGGGGCTACTACAATGAGCAGTTCTTC; CDR3 protein: CASTVDRGYYNEQFF; clone size: once; V gene: TRBV19; J gene: TRBJ2-1; D gene: TRBD1
CDR3 DNA: TGTGCCAGCAGCTGGAGGACGGTACTGAGGGAGACCCAGTACTTC; CDR3 protein: CASSWRTVLRETQYF; clone size: -; V gene: TRBV5-6; J gene: TRBJ2-5; D gene: -
CDR3 DNA: TGTGCCAGCAGTTACCCGACAGGGACTACTGAAGCTTTCTTT; CDR3 protein: CASSYPTGTTEAFF; clone size: few; V gene: TRBV6-6; J gene: TRBJ1-1; D gene: TRBD1
CDR3 DNA: TGTGCCAGCTCACCACCTCGGGGGGGCGATTCACCCCTCCACTTT; CDR3 protein: CASSPPRGGDSPLHF; clone size: few; V gene: TRBV18; J gene: TRBJ1-6; D gene: -
CDR3 DNA: TGCGCCAGCAGCTCCGACGGAAGCAATCAGCCCCAGCATTTT; CDR3 protein: CASSSDGSNQPQHF; clone size: -; V gene: TRBV5-1; J gene: TRBJ1-5; D gene: -
CDR3 DNA: TGTGCCAGTTCGACCACAGGGGACTCTGGGGCCAACGTCCTGACTTTC; CDR3 protein: CASSTTGDSGANVLTF; clone size: -; V gene: TRBV11-2; J gene: TRBJ2-6; D gene: TRBD1